This T cell receptor (beta chain) was recorded in a study of glioma-infiltrating T cells. Findings and limits, study-wide: Above-expected tissue-blood divergence occurred in all gliomas, most in low-grade ones. Only very few CDR3 sequences appeared in both tissue and blood.

The V end was cut by 8 bases, the J end by 11 bases, with 25 bases between. Per the germline V gene, CDR1 is MNHNS and CDR2 is SASEGT. The CDR3 is 15 residues long. This clonotype was observed at least ten times. Its antigen is unidentified. TCR alpha and beta CDR3 regions were amplified from RNA using iRepertoire nested multiplex PCR. Tissue mRNA or PBMC total RNA, roughly 100-400 ng, went into one-step reverse transcription and amplification. TCRdb re-called the multiplex PCR reads with MiXCR, one entry per CDR3 protein. This table has around 130,000 distinct CDR3 sequences, more than 20% appearing once.

The J gene is TRBJ1-5, the V gene TRBV6-1, with D perhaps matching TRBD1 (5 bases). Sequences were obtained from glioma tissue, nonneoplastic brain tissue, or PBMCs (not recorded which). This clonotype was sampled from a human donor with low-grade glioma or glioblastoma, undergoing nonglioma brain surgery, or in good health (not recorded which). The CDR3 DNA sequence: TGTGCCAGCCACCTCCGAGGGGCCGCCCTAAGGACCCAGCATTTT. Translated, it gives CASHLRGAALRTQHF.